This T cell receptor (beta chain) was obtained from a study of blood T cell repertoires in COVID-19. Per the study methods: Amplification with reference gene primers provided the estimates of nucleated cell counts. Profiling relied on immunoSEQ multiplex PCR, and the TCRdb table lists in-frame clones only, not all of them. V and J calls and clone size come straight from that table; D and trimming were deduced from the DNA. This sample has more than 85,000 clones, with nearly 90% found just once. Trimming took 3 bases from V and 3 from J, leaving 17 bases between them. CDR1 is SGHTA and CDR2 is FQGNSA in the germline V gene. There are 16 residues in the CDR3.

The chain carries TRBV7-2 and TRBJ1-2; possible D gene TRBD1, 5 bases. The material sequenced was peripheral blood. This TCR was recovered from a man over 45 with active COVID-19. CDR3 in DNA: TGTGCCAGCAGCTTGGGGGGGACGACGAGGCACTATGGCTACACCTTC. It is translated as CASSLGGTTRHYGYTF.